This T cell receptor beta chain was profiled in a study of cytomegalovirus exposure and HLA in healthy donors. Data came from immunoSEQ multiplex PCR; TCRdb stores just in-frame clones and leaves some out. The sample shows 68,000 or so clones, about 89% of them seen only once. Germline V lookup: CDR1 SGHDT, CDR2 YYEEEE. The CDR3 length is 16 residues. V was pared by 3 bases and J by 4 bases, with 8 bases of the junction left unmatched. Turning to this clone: The antigen is unknown.

Separate from the roughly 610-subject first cohort, the approximately 120-subject validation cohort was the one that the donors belonged to. Findings and limits, study-wide: Usually a TCR sequence was rare, but some public TCRs were found in many donors. The study labeled 150 to 200 TCR beta chains cytomegalovirus-associated. Later, an analysis found that TCR clusters from the first cohort tended to co-occur in the 95 to 150 validation repertoires.

The specimen sequenced was PBMCs. The clonotype comes from a man between 18 and 29 years old in good health and CMV-seronegative. V and J are TRBV5-6 and TRBJ1-2; 11 bases agree with TRBD1. In nucleotides, the CDR3 is TGTGCCAGCAGCTCTGTTATGGGGACAGGGGGCTATGGCTACACCTTC. It is translated as CASSSVMGTGGYGYTF.